Each of the 17 T cell receptor beta chains below was sequenced from the same sample in a study of cytomegalovirus exposure and HLA in healthy donors. The assay was immunoSEQ multiplex PCR, and TCRdb's table has in-frame clones only and misses some. This sample carries about 360,000 clones, around 86% of them seen once, and the ten largest clones take around 0.8%. What was sequenced was PBMCs. These receptors originate from a woman aged 18-30 years in good health and CMV-seronegative.

This rearrangement joins TRBV25-1 to TRBJ2-3, with 7 bases aligning to TRBD2. With V trimmed by 2 bases and J by 5 bases, 16 bases remained unmatched. Germline V gene lookup returns CDR1 MGHDK and CDR2 SYGVNS. The CDR3 length is 18 residues. In DNA form, the CDR3 reads TGTGCCAGCAGTGAAGGTCGGCTGGCGGGAGCCGGGATAGATACGCAGTATTTT. This gives the protein CASSEGRLAGAGIDTQYF.

The chain carries TRBV7-9 and TRBJ1-4, with D perhaps matching TRBD1 (5 bases). From germline, CDR1 is SEHNR and CDR2 FQNEAQ (reference sequence). The V gene lost 3 bases and the J gene lost 13 bases, with 18 bases spanning the gap. The CDR3 totals 14 residues. The CDR3 spells CASSFPGQSAPLFF. The CDR3 bases are TGTGCCAGCAGCTTCCCCGGACAAAGCGCTCCACTGTTTTTT.

This chain's CDR3 is CASDSTGGNSPLHF. The CDR3 DNA sequence: TGTGCCAGCGACAGTACAGGGGGCAATTCACCCCTCCACTTT. V is TRBV2 and J is TRBJ1-6; 9 nucleotides agree with TRBD1. Trimming took 8 bases from V and 7 from J; bases not matched to a gene: 6. Germline V gene data show CDR1 as SNHLY and CDR2 as FYNNEI. The CDR3 has 14 amino acids.

The chain couples TRBV5-1 to TRBJ2-1; TRBD2 matches at 7 bases. The CDR3 is made up of 14 amino acids. Germline assignment: CDR1 SGHRS and CDR2 YFSETQ. V lost 0 bases, J lost 6 bases, and 3 bases stayed unmatched. CDR3 protein: CASSLVSGGNEQFF. The DNA for the CDR3 is TGCGCCAGCAGCTTGGTATCGGGGGGCAATGAGCAGTTCTTC.

The gene calls are TRBV19 and TRBJ2-7; D uncertain. The CDR3 has 15 amino acids. The ends were cut back, 4 bases at V and 0 bases at J, with 13 bases in the middle. Germline V gene data show CDR1 as LNHDA and CDR2 as SQIVND (reference sequence). The CDR3 protein is CASSTSGTASYEQYF. The CDR3 DNA follows: TGTGCCAGTAGTACCTCCGGTACCGCCTCCTACGAGCAGTACTTC.

The V call is TRBV10-2, the J call TRBJ2-4, with D perhaps TRBD1 (5 bases). The germline V and J ends were trimmed by 0 bases and 6 bases, with 12 bases remaining between them. CDR1 is WSHSY, CDR2 SAAADI, per germline. The CDR3 runs 15 residues. The CDR3, as DNA: TGCGCCAGCAGTGAGTCTGGCCAGGGAAGAAACATTCAGTACTTC. Residues: CASSESGQGRNIQYF.

This chain joins TRBV5-1 and TRBJ1-1; a possible D gene is TRBD1 (5 bases). Germline V gene lookup returns CDR1 SGHRS and CDR2 YFSETQ. Trimming took off 0 bases at V and 5 bases at J, with 11 bases between the two ends. The CDR3 spans 14 residues. CDR3 DNA: TGCGCCAGCAGCTTGGTTCAGGGAAAAACTGAAGCTTTCTTT. Translated, it gives CASSLVQGKTEAFF.

The rearrangement uses TRBV28 and TRBJ1-3, with D tentatively TRBD1 (5 bases). V was clipped by 6 bases and J by 0 bases, with 9 bases between them. CDR1 is MDHEN, CDR2 SYDVKM, per germline. The CDR3 loop spans 14 amino acids. CDR3 loop: CASSTTVSGNTIYF. DNA for the CDR3: TGTGCCAGCAGCACGACAGTCTCTGGAAACACCATATATTTT.

V is TRBV18 and J is TRBJ2-1; D is unclear. Germline V CDR1 and CDR2: KGHSH, LQKENI. CDR3 length: 12 amino acids. Between the trimmed V and J ends, which lost 2 bases and 5 bases, there was a span of 4 bases. The CDR3 bases are TGTGCCAGCTCACCAGCGGACAATGAGCAGTTCTTC. This encodes CASSPADNEQFF.

This clone was seen a few times. The V and J genes are TRBV5-1 and TRBJ2-4; 14 bases align to TRBD2. The V segment lost 4 bases and the J segment 0 bases; nucleotides outside the gene matches: 9. CDR1 is SGHRS, CDR2 YFSETQ, per germline. This CDR3 region has 19 residues. CDR3 in DNA: TGCGCCAGCAGCCAAGGGACTAGCGGGAGTACCCTAGCCAAAAACATTCAGTACTTC. As protein: CASSQGTSGSTLAKNIQYF.

The chain has TRBV11-2 and TRBJ2-3, with a tentative D call TRBD1 (5 bases). The CDR3 loop spans 12 amino acids. V was cut by 1 base and J by 10 bases, with 9 bases left in between. Germline V gene sequence: CDR1 SGHAT, CDR2 FQNNGV. CDR3 nucleotides: TGTGCCAGCAGCTTAGCAGGGATGGCGCAGTATTTT. This sequence encodes CASSLAGMAQYF.

CDR3 DNA: TGCGCCAGCAGTGTAGGGAGGGTTCCCTACGAGCAGTACTTC. The encoded protein is CASSVGRVPYEQYF. The V gene is TRBV10-1, the J gene TRBJ2-7; the match to TRBD2 covers 7 bases. CDR1 and CDR2 (germline): WNHNN, SYGVQD (reference sequence). The CDR3 totals 14 residues. The V segment lost 4 bases and the J segment 2 bases; nucleotides outside the gene matches: 5.

This clone was counted between two and nine times. The chain couples TRBV4-1 to TRBJ1-2, with 7 nucleotides matching TRBD1. Germline V gives CDR1 MGHRA, CDR2 YSYEKL. The trim removed 6 bases at V and 8 bases at J, leaving 12 bases unmatched. The CDR3 sequence is 14 residues long. CDR3 sequence (DNA): TGCGCCAGCAGGAGGGAGAAAACAGGGGACGGCTACACCTTC. Amino acids: CASRREKTGDGYTF.

Only a few counts were recorded for this clone. This chain links TRBV30 with TRBJ1-1, with unresolved D. With 0 bases removed from V and 7 bases from J, the gap between germline ends came to 12 bases. CDR1 GTSNPN and CDR2 SVGIG come from the germline V gene (reference sequence). The CDR3 has 13 residues. The CDR3 spells CAWSVGPFIEAFF. In nucleotides, the CDR3 is TGTGCCTGGAGTGTTGGCCCTTTCATTGAAGCTTTCTTT.

The genes are TRBV27 and TRBJ1-5; TRBD1 matches 10 bases. The CDR3 sequence is 15 residues long. J gave up 7 bases and V 5 bases, and 8 bases lay outside the gene matches. CDR1 and CDR2 (germline): MNHEY, SMNVEV (reference sequence). In DNA, the CDR3 is TGTGCCAGCAGTCCCCGGGACAGGGGTCCCCAGCCCCAGCATTTT. It is translated as CASSPRDRGPQPQHF.

The chain recombines TRBV5-1 with TRBJ2-7, with a weak D call TRBD2 (5 bases). Looked up from germline, CDR1 is SGHRS and CDR2 is YFSETQ. V lost 0 bases to trimming and J lost 3 bases, with 10 bases between them. The CDR3 has 14 amino acids. CDR3 nucleotides: TGCGCCAGCAGCTTGGGTAGCGCAGGCTACGAGCAGTACTTC. It is translated as CASSLGSAGYEQYF.

This clone showed up just a few times. The chain couples TRBV28 to TRBJ2-1, with 9 bases matching TRBD2. V lost 3 bases, J lost 3 bases, and 12 bases stayed unmatched. Germline V lookup: CDR1 MDHEN, CDR2 SYDVKM. The CDR3 is made up of 18 amino acids. CDR3 nucleotide sequence: TGTGCCAGCAGTTTTGCTAGCGGGATTCCCGTCTACTACAATGAGCAGTTCTTC. Translation gives CASSFASGIPVYYNEQFF.